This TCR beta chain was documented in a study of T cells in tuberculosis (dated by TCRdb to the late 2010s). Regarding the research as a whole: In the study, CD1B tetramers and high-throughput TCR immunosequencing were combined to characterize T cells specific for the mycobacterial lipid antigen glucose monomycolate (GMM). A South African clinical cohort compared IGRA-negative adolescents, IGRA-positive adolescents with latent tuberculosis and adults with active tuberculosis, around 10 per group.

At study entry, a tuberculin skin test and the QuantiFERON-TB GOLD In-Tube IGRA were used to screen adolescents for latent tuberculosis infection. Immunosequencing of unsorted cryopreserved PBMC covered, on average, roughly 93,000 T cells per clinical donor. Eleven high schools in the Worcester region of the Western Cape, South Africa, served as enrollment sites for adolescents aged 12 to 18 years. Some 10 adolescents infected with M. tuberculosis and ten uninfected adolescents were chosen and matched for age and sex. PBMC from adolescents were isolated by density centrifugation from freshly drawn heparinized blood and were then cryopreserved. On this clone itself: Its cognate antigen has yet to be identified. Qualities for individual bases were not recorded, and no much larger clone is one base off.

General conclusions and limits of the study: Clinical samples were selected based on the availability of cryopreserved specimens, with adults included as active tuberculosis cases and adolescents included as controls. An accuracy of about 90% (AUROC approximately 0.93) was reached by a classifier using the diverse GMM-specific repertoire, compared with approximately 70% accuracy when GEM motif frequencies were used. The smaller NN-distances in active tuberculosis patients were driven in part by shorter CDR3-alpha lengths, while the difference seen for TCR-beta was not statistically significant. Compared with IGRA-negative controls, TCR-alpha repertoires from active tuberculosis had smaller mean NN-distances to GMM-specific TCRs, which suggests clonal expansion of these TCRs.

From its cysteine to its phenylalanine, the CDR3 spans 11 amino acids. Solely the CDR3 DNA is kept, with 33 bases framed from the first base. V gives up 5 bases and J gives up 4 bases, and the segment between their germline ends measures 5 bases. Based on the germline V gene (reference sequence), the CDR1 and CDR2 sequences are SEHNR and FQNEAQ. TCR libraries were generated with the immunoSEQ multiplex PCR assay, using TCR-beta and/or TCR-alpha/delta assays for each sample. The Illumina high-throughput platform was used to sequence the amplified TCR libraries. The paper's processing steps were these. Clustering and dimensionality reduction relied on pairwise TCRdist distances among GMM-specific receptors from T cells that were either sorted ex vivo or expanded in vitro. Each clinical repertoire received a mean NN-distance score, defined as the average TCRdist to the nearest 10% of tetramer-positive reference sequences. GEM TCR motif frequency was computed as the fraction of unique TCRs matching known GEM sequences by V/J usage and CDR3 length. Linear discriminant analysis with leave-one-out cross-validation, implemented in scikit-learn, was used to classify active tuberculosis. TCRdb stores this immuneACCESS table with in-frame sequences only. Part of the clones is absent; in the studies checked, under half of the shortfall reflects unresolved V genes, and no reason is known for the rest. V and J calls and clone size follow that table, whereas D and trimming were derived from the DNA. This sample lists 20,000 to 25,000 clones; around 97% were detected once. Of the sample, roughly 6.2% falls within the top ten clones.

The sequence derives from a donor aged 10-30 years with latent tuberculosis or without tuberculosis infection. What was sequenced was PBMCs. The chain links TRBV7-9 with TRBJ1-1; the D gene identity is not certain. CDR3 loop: CASSLSTEAFF. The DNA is TGTGCCAGCAGCCTAAGCACTGAAGCTTTCTTT.